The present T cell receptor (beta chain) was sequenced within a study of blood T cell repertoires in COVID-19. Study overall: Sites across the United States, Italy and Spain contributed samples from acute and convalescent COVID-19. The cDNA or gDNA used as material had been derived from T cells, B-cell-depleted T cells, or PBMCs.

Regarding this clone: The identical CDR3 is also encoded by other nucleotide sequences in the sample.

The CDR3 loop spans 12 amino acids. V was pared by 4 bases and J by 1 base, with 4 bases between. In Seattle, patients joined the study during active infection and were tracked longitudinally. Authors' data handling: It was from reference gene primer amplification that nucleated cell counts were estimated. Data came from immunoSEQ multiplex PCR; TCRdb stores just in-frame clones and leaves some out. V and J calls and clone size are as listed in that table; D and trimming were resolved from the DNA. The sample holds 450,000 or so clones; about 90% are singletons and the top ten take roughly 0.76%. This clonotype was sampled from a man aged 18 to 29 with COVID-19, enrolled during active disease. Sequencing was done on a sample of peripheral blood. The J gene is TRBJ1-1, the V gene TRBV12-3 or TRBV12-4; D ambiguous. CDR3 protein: CASSSRNTEAFF. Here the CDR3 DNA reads TGTGCCAGCAGTTCCAGGAACACTGAAGCTTTCTTT.